Below, 30 T cell receptor beta chains from the same sample are listed, as sequenced in a study of OX40 agonist ivuxolimab in advanced cancers. Sequenced by immunoSEQ multiplex PCR; TCRdb stores in-frame clones only, minus some. Here the sample spans about 48,000 clones, approximately 88% being singletons. Source: CD4+ or CD8+ T cells sorted from blood, taken in a trial of the OX40 agonist ivuxolimab. These receptors were taken from an adult with an advanced solid tumor such as melanoma, head and neck, liver or kidney cancer.

The J gene is TRBJ2-7, the V gene TRBV9, with 9 bases matching TRBD1. CDR1 and CDR2 (germline): SGDLS, YYNGEE. Unmatched junction bases numbered 2, after V lost 3 bases and J lost 4 bases. The CDR3 has 13 residues. CDR3 bases: TGTGCCAGCAGCGGACAGGGGGGGTACGAGCAGTACTTC. Protein product: CASSGQGGYEQYF.

The chain carries TRBV30 and TRBJ2-1, with TRBD2 matching over 11 bases. This CDR3 spans 15 amino acids. CDR1 GTSNPN and CDR2 SVGIG come from the germline V gene (reference sequence). Trimming cost V 3 bases and J 6 bases; bases outside gene matches: 7. This CDR3 is CAWSLGSGRANEQFF. As DNA, the CDR3 is TGTGCCTGGAGCCTCGGTAGCGGGAGGGCCAATGAGCAGTTCTTC. Supplemented by reference TRBV30 and TRBJ2-1, the full variable domain reads SQTIHQWPATLVQPVGSPLSLECTVEGTSNPNLYWYRQAAGRGLQLLFYSVGIGQISSEVPQNLSASRPQDRQFILSSKKLLLSDSGFYLCAWSLGSGRANEQFFGPGTRLTVL.

The chain is built from TRBV2 and TRBJ2-7; D gene ambiguous. CDR1 is SNHLY and CDR2 is FYNNEI in the germline V gene. CDR3 length: 12 residues. V gave up 6 bases and J gave up 1 base, with 7 bases separating them. CDR3 sequence reads: CASRPESYEQYF. The CDR3 DNA reads TGTGCCAGCAGGCCAGAATCCTACGAGCAGTACTTC.

This chain links TRBV5-5 with TRBJ1-4; unclear D gene. This CDR3 region has 14 residues. Germline assignment: CDR1 SGHKS and CDR2 YYEKEE (reference sequence). Trimming took 1 base from V and 5 from J, leaving 9 bases between them. The CDR3 bases are TGTGCCAGCAGCTTGAACAGAGAAAATGAAAAACTGTTTTTT. Amino acids: CASSLNRENEKLFF. Variable domain in full (rest from reference TRBV5-5 and TRBJ1-4): DAGVTQSPTHLIKTRGQQVTLRCSPISGHKSVSWYQQVLGQGPQFIFQYYEKEERGRGNFPDRFSARQFPNYSSELNVNALLLGDSALYLCASSLNRENEKLFFGSGTQLSVL.

V gene TRBV9 combines with J gene TRBJ2-3; tentative D call: TRBD1 (5 bases). The V and J ends lost 4 bases and 7 bases respectively, with 10 bases between them. This CDR3 is built from 12 residues. The germline V gene encodes CDR1 SGDLS and CDR2 YYNGEE. The CDR3 here is CASSLDSNTQYF. CDR3 coding DNA: TGTGCCAGCAGCCTAGACAGTAATACGCAGTATTTT.

V gene TRBV2 combines with J gene TRBJ1-1; 9 bases match TRBD1. Germline loops: CDR1 SNHLY, CDR2 FYNNEI. This CDR3 has 14 residues. The trim removed 6 bases at V and 1 base at J, leaving 3 bases unmatched. CDR3 sequence: CASRKGQGNTEAFF. The DNA of the CDR3 is TGTGCCAGCAGAAAGGGACAGGGGAACACTGAAGCTTTCTTT. Supplemented by reference TRBV2 and TRBJ1-1, the full variable domain reads EPEVTQTPSHQVTQMGQEVILRCVPISNHLYFYWYRQILGQKVEFLVSFYNNEISEKSEIFDDQFSVERPDGSNFTLKIRSTKLEDSAMYFCASRKGQGNTEAFFGQGTRLTVV.

The V and J genes are TRBV6-5 and TRBJ2-6; D not certain. The CDR3 is 15 amino acids. V lost 6 bases and J 0 bases, leaving 9 bases between the germline ends. Germline values: CDR1 MNHEY, CDR2 SVGAGI. The CDR3 DNA reads TGTGCCAGCAGCCAACGTCGCTCTGGGGCCAACGTCCTGACTTTC. Its protein product is CASSQRRSGANVLTF.

CDR3 sequence reads: CASSPTGTYGNTIYF. CDR3 nucleotide sequence: TGCGCCAGCAGCCCGACAGGGACCTACGGAAACACCATATATTTT. This sequence joins TRBV4-1 and TRBJ1-3, with 7 bases fitting TRBD1. Germline V CDR1 and CDR2: MGHRA, YSYEKL. This CDR3 is 15 amino acids long. V dropped 4 bases and J dropped 4; count of bases not matched to a gene: 7.

The chain carries TRBV29-1 and TRBJ2-3; 12 bases align to TRBD2. The junction had 12 bases not matched to a gene; V was cut back by 0 bases and J by 5 bases. CDR1 and CDR2 from the germline V gene are SQVTM and ANQGSEA. This CDR3 is 18 amino acids long. The CDR3, as DNA: TGCAGCGTTGAAGATCTTGCTAGCGGGAGGGCCATAGAAGATACGCAGTATTTT. Its protein product is CSVEDLASGRAIEDTQYF.

V is TRBV4-3 and J is TRBJ2-6, with 10 positions matching TRBD1. Losses at the gene ends were 5 bases for V and 2 bases for J; bases not matched to a gene: 9. CDR1 is LGHNA, CDR2 YSLEER, per germline. The CDR3 is 18 residues long. CDR3 protein: CASSVRDRGLAGANVLTF. The CDR3, as DNA: TGCGCCAGCAGCGTCCGGGACAGGGGTTTGGCTGGGGCCAACGTCCTGACTTTC.

The chain couples TRBV6-1 to TRBJ1-4, with a weak D call TRBD1 (6 bases). Germline assignment: CDR1 MNHNS and CDR2 SASEGT. V lost 11 bases to trimming and J lost 5 bases, with 15 bases between them. This CDR3 contains 13 residues. The CDR3 here is CAGLDSNNEKLFF. The CDR3 nucleotides read TGTGCCGGACTGGACAGCAACAATGAAAAACTGTTTTTT.

Only one count was recorded for this clone. V gene TRBV5-1 combines with J gene TRBJ2-3; TRBD2 matches 12 bases. Germline-derived CDR1 and CDR2 are SGHRS and YFSETQ. Trimming cost V 4 bases and J 5 bases; bases outside gene matches: 2. CDR3 length equals 14 residues. CDR3 amino acids: CASSRTSGEDTQYF. The CDR3, as DNA: TGCGCCAGCAGCCGGACTAGCGGGGAAGATACGCAGTATTTT.

This clone was seen a handful of times. The chain couples TRBV5-1 to TRBJ1-2; D gene ambiguous. There are 14 residues in the CDR3. CDR1 is SGHRS and CDR2 is YFSETQ in the germline V gene. V lost 1 base and J 0 bases, leaving 7 bases between the germline ends. This CDR3 reads CASSLQNANYGYTF. The CDR3 DNA is TGCGCCAGCAGCTTGCAGAATGCTAACTATGGCTACACCTTC.

CDR3 nucleotide sequence: TGTGCCAGCAGCCAACCTGGGACAGGGACGTTGGATGAGCAGTTCTTC. Its protein product is CASSQPGTGTLDEQFF. The J gene is TRBJ2-1, the V gene TRBV6-6; 9 nucleotides match TRBD1. The CDR3 has 16 residues. V trimming: 6 bases; J trimming: 8 bases; junction bases outside the gene matches: 14. Per the germline V gene, CDR1 is MNHNY and CDR2 is SVGAGI (reference sequence).

The sample holds a few counts of this clone. The rearrangement uses TRBV28 and TRBJ1-2; TRBD1 matches 8 bases. V gave up 3 bases and J gave up 3 bases; unmatched junction bases: 18. The CDR3 loop spans 19 amino acids. In germline, CDR1 is MDHEN, CDR2 SYDVKM. CDR3 amino acids: CASSLGFGQGARGDYGYTF. In DNA, the CDR3 is TGTGCCAGCAGTTTGGGTTTCGGGCAGGGGGCGCGAGGTGACTATGGCTACACCTTC.

This chain links TRBV7-7 with TRBJ2-5; D remains ambiguous. CDR1 and CDR2 (germline): SSHAT, FNYEAQ (reference sequence). The CDR3 is 11 amino acids. Trimming took off 4 bases at V and 1 base at J, with 1 base between the two ends. CDR3: CASSSQETQYF. In nucleotides, the CDR3 is TGTGCCAGCAGCTCCCAAGAGACCCAGTACTTC. Looking up the rest from reference TRBV7-7 and TRBJ2-5 gives the full variable domain: GAGVSQSPRYKVTKRGQDVTLRCDPISSHATLYWYQQALGQGPEFLTYFNYEAQPDKSGLPSDRFSAERPEGSISTLTIQRTEQRDSAMYRCASSSQETQYFGPGTRLLVL.

The rearrangement links TRBV2 to TRBJ1-6, with D possibly matching TRBD1 (6 bases). CDR3 length equals 15 residues. Deletions cut 6 bases from V and 9 bases from J, with 18 bases between. The germline CDR1 and CDR2 sequences are SNHLY and FYNNEI. The CDR3 DNA sequence: TGTGCCAGCAGAGGGGGGCGTCAGCCCGGTTCACCCCTCCACTTT. Translation: CASRGGRQPGSPLHF. Filled out from reference TRBV2 and TRBJ1-6, the complete variable domain reads EPEVTQTPSHQVTQMGQEVILRCVPISNHLYFYWYRQILGQKVEFLVSFYNNEISEKSEIFDDQFSVERPDGSNFTLKIRSTKLEDSAMYFCASRGGRQPGSPLHFGNGTRLTVT.

The rearrangement links TRBV29-1 to TRBJ2-2; TRBD1 aligns across 8 bases. The germline gives CDR1 SQVTM, CDR2 ANQGSEA. The V gene end was trimmed by 5 bases and the J gene end by 2 bases; junction bases not matched to a gene: 7. The CDR3 spans 15 residues. The CDR3 nucleotides read TGCAGCGTTCGGGTGACAGGGGATAACACCGGGGAGCTGTTTTTT. The encoded protein is CSVRVTGDNTGELFF.

This clone was seen only a few times. V gene TRBV19 combines with J gene TRBJ1-2; a possible D gene is TRBD1 (6 bases). The CDR3 runs 15 residues. The V gene's germline CDR1 is LNHDA and CDR2 SQIVND (reference sequence). The germline V and J ends were trimmed by 5 bases and 7 bases, with 20 bases remaining between them. DNA for the CDR3: TGTGCCAGTAGTCTTAATACAGGGCCTTGGGTTGGCTACACCTTC. Amino acid sequence: CASSLNTGPWVGYTF.

This sequence joins TRBV30 and TRBJ2-7; D gene ambiguous. The CDR3 is made up of 11 amino acids. V lost 2 bases to trimming and J lost 3 bases, with 5 bases between them. From germline, CDR1 is GTSNPN and CDR2 SVGIG (reference sequence). The DNA for the CDR3 is TGTGCCTGGAGTCCTAGCTACGAGCAGTACTTC. Its protein product is CAWSPSYEQYF.

The chain combines TRBV6-1 with TRBJ1-1; weak D call: TRBD1 (5 bases). CDR1 and CDR2 (germline): MNHNS, SASEGT. The CDR3 has 14 residues. V was shortened by 4 bases and J by 6 bases, with 15 bases between the two germline ends. CDR3 loop: CASSGGFPRPEAFF. CDR3 sequence (DNA): TGTGCCAGCAGTGGGGGGTTTCCGAGACCTGAAGCTTTCTTT.

The genes are TRBV19 and TRBJ2-4; 13 bases agree with TRBD2. Trimming at V came to 6 bases and at J to 1 base, leaving 9 bases not matched to a gene. Per germline, CDR1 LNHDA and CDR2 SQIVND (reference sequence). CDR3 length: 18 residues. CDR3 sequence reads: CASSRTSGSMVAKNIQYF. CDR3 in DNA: TGTGCCAGTAGCCGGACTAGCGGGAGTATGGTGGCCAAAAACATTCAGTACTTC.

V usage is TRBV5-1 and J usage is TRBJ1-1; a possible D gene is TRBD1 (6 bases). Trimming took 2 bases from V and 0 from J, leaving 11 bases between them. This CDR3 is built from 15 residues. Germline lookup yields CDR1 SGHRS and CDR2 YFSETQ. CDR3 nucleotides: TGCGCCAGCAGCTTAGGGGGGCTCATGAACACTGAAGCTTTCTTT. Encoded protein: CASSLGGLMNTEAFF.

This clone was seen a handful of times. This chain uses TRBV30 with TRBJ2-7; D call uncertain. Trimming shortened V by 7 bases and J by 0 bases, and 10 bases separated the two germline ends. The length of the CDR3 is 12 residues. Germline values: CDR1 GTSNPN, CDR2 SVGIG (reference sequence). CDR3 residues: CASRTDSYEQYF. The CDR3 coding sequence is TGTGCCTCCAGGACGGACTCCTACGAGCAGTACTTC.

This clone appeared a few times. The genes are TRBV6-5 and TRBJ1-5; no reliable D call. CDR3 length equals 13 residues. Germline V gene data show CDR1 as MNHEY and CDR2 as SVGAGI. Trimming cost V 9 bases and J 1 base, with 10 bases left between them. Here the CDR3 DNA reads TGTGCCAGTCAAGGGAGGAGCAATCAGCCCCAGCATTTT. It yields the protein CASQGRSNQPQHF.

J is TRBJ1-1 and V is TRBV7-9, with no clear D. V was trimmed by 1 base and J by 1 base, leaving 16 bases between them. Germline CDR1 is SEHNR and CDR2 is FQNEAQ (reference sequence). The CDR3 covers 17 residues. The CDR3 bases are TGTGCCAGCAGCTTAGAGGCGGCAGCCTGGTCGAACACTGAAGCTTTCTTT. Translating it yields CASSLEAAAWSNTEAFF.

The chain is built from TRBV30 and TRBJ1-4; D is unresolved. CDR3 length: 13 amino acids. V lost 1 base and J 7 bases, leaving 10 bases between the germline ends. Germline values: CDR1 GTSNPN, CDR2 SVGIG (reference sequence). In DNA, the CDR3 is TGTGCCTGGAGTGCGGAGGGAGGTGAAAAACTGTTTTTT. The encoded protein is CAWSAEGGEKLFF.

The V call is TRBV2, the J call TRBJ1-3; D not certain. This CDR3 contains 14 residues. Germline assignment: CDR1 SNHLY and CDR2 FYNNEI. The germline V and J ends were trimmed by 4 bases and 0 bases, with 7 bases remaining between them. The CDR3 DNA reads TGTGCCAGCAGTGGTACCTCCTCTGGAAACACCATATATTTT. Protein sequence: CASSGTSSGNTIYF.

CDR3 DNA: TGTGCCAGCAGCTTCCATGGTTACGAGCAGTACGTC. Protein sequence: CASSFHGYEQYV. V and J are TRBV5-4 and TRBJ2-7; the D is unclear. The V end was cut by 2 bases, the J end by 4 bases, with 7 bases between. CDR1 and CDR2 from the germline V gene are SGHNT and YYREEE (reference sequence). This CDR3 has 12 residues.

The chain recombines TRBV7-6 with TRBJ2-7; D perhaps matches TRBD2 (5 bases). This CDR3 region has 12 residues. CDR1 and CDR2 from the germline V gene are SGHVS and FNYEAQ. V was pared by 1 base and J by 6 bases, with 7 bases between. CDR3 loop: CASSLVEGEQYF. As DNA, the CDR3 is TGTGCCAGCAGCTTAGTTGAGGGCGAGCAGTACTTC.